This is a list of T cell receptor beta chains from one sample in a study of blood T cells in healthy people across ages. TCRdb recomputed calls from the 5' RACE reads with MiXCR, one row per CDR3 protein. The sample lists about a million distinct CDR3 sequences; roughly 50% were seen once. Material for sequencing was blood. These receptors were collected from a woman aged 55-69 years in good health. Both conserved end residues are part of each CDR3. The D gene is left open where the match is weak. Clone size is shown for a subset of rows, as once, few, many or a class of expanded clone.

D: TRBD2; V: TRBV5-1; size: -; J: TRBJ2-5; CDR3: CASSLAAGEAYF; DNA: TGCGCCAGCAGCTTGGCTGCGGGAGAAGCGTACTTC
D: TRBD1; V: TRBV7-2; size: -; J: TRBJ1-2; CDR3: CASSSTTGGGFTF; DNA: TGTGCCAGCAGCTCCACGACAGGGGGAGGTTTCACCTTC
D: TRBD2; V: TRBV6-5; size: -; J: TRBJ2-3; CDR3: CASSYVTSGRGTQYF; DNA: TGTGCCAGCAGTTACGTTACTAGCGGGAGGGGTACGCAGTATTTT
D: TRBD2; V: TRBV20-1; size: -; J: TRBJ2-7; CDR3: CSAISGNSYEQYF; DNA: TGCAGTGCTATTAGCGGGAACTCCTACGAGCAGTACTTC
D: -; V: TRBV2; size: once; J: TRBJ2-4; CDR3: CASSARGVAKNIQYF; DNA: TGTGCCAGCAGTGCTCGCGGGGTAGCCAAAAACATTCAGTACTTC
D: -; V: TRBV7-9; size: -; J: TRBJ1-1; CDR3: CASSGGAHNTEAFF; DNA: TGTGCCAGCAGCGGGGGGGCCCATAACACTGAAGCTTTCTTT
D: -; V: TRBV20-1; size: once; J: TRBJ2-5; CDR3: CSASPSDGRETQYF; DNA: TGCAGTGCTAGTCCGTCGGATGGTCGAGAGACCCAGTACTTC
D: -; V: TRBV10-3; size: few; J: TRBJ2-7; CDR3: CATLGPRDYEQYF; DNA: TGTGCCACCCTTGGGCCCAGGGACTACGAGCAGTACTTC
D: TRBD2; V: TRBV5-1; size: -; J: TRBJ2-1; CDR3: CASREEGGIFTYNEQFF; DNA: TGCGCCAGCAGGGAGGAGGGAGGGATCTTTACCTACAATGAGCAGTTCTTC
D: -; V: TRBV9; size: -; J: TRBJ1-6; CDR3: CASSVDHNSPLHF; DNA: TGTGCCAGCAGCGTAGACCATAATTCACCCCTCCACTTT
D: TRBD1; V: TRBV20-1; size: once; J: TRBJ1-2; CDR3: CSARETGAGYNYGYTF; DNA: TGCAGTGCTAGGGAGACAGGGGCGGGATATAACTATGGCTACACCTTC
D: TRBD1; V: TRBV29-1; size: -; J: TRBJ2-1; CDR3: CSVVVGQGGEQFF; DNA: TGCAGCGTTGTCGTGGGACAGGGGGGTGAGCAGTTCTTC
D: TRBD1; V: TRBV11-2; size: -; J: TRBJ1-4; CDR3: CASSLVPGQGGKLFF; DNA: TGTGCCAGCAGCTTAGTCCCGGGACAGGGCGGAAAACTGTTTTTT
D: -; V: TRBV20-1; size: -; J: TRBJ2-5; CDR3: CSASNRDVESRIQETQYF; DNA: TGCAGTGCTTCCAACAGGGATGTTGAGAGCCGTATACAAGAGACCCAGTACTTC
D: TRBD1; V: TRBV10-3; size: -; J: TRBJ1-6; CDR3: CAISGRTGGDSPLHF; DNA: TGTGCCATCAGCGGACGTACAGGGGGGGATTCACCCCTCCACTTT
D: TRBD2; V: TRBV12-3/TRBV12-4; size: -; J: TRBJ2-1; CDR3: CASSLRRGVSYNEQFF; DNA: TGTGCCAGCAGTTTGAGGCGGGGGGTCTCCTACAATGAGCAGTTCTTC
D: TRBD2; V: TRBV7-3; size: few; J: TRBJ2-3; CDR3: CASSAGLAGDTQYF; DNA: TGTGCCAGCAGTGCGGGACTAGCGGGAGATACGCAGTATTTT
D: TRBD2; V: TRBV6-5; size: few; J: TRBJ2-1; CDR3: CASLAGGGNEQFF; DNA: TGTGCCAGTTTAGCGGGAGGAGGGAATGAGCAGTTCTTC
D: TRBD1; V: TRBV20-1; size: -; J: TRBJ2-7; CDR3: CSAREDQPGGTYEQYF; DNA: TGCAGTGCTAGAGAGGATCAACCAGGGGGAACCTACGAGCAGTACTTC
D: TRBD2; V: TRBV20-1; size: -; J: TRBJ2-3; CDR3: CSARDLREAGDTQYF; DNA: TGCAGTGCTAGAGATCTGCGGGAGGCAGGAGATACGCAGTATTTT
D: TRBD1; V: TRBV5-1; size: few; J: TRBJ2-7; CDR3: CASSLEPGQGVYEQYF; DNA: TGCGCCAGCAGCTTGGAACCGGGACAGGGTGTCTACGAGCAGTACTTC
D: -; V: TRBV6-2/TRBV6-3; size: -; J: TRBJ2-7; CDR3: CASSYPPGEDEQYF; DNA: TGTGCCAGCAGTTACCCACCGGGAGAAGACGAGCAGTACTTC
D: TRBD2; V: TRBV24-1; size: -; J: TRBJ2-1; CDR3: CATGMGGRFNEQFF; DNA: TGTGCCACCGGGATGGGCGGGAGGTTCAATGAGCAGTTCTTC
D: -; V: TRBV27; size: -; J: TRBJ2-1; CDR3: CASSLTARRGHEQFF; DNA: TGTGCCAGCAGTTTAACTGCGCGGCGGGGTCATGAGCAGTTCTTC
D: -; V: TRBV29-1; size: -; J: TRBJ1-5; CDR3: CSVAISGGNQPQHF; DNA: TGCAGCGTTGCTATCTCAGGCGGTAATCAGCCCCAGCATTTT
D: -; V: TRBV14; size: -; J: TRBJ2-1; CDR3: CASSWAGAYNEQFF; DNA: TGTGCCAGCAGCTGGGCGGGTGCTTACAATGAGCAGTTCTTC
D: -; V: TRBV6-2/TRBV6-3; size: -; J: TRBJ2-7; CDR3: CASSDPGTRGREQYF; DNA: TGTGCCAGCAGTGACCCCGGGACTAGGGGGCGCGAGCAGTACTTC
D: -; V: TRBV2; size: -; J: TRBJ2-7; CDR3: CASRTNSGEQYF; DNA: TGTGCCAGCAGAACCAACTCGGGCGAGCAGTACTTC
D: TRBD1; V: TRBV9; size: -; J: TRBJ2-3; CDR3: CASSERWGQATSTDTQYF; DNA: TGTGCCAGCAGCGAACGATGGGGACAGGCGACTAGCACAGATACGCAGTATTTT
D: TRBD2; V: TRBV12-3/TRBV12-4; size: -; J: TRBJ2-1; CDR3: CASSRLERDYEQFF; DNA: TGTGCCAGCTCCCGTCTGGAGCGGGATTACGAGCAGTTCTTC
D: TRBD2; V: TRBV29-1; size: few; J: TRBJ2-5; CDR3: CSVHRGGRAKETQYF; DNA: TGCAGCGTCCACCGGGGCGGGAGGGCCAAAGAGACCCAGTACTTC
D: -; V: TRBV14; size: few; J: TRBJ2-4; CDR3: CASSQEVGGAKNIQYF; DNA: TGTGCCAGCAGCCAAGAAGTCGGGGGAGCCAAAAACATTCAGTACTTC
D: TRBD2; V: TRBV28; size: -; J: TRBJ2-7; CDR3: CASSLGRATGGRTYEQYF; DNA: TGTGCCAGCAGTTTAGGGAGGGCCACGGGAGGCCGGACCTACGAGCAGTACTTC
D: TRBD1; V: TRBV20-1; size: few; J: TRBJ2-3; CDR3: CSAHSGTVSTDTQYF; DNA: TGCAGTGCCCATTCCGGGACAGTCAGCACAGATACGCAGTATTTT
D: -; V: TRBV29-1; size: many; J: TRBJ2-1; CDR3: CSVVALSYNEQFF; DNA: TGCAGCGTTGTGGCGCTCTCCTACAATGAGCAGTTCTTC
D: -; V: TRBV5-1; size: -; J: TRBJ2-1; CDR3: CASREGPAAEQFF; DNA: TGCGCCAGCAGGGAGGGCCCCGCGGCTGAGCAGTTCTTC
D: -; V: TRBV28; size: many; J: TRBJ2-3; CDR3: CASSLGNTDTQYF; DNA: TGTGCCAGCAGTTTAGGCAACACAGATACGCAGTATTTT
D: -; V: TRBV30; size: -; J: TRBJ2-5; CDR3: CAWSVPLAEQYF; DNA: TGTGCCTGGAGTGTACCCCTGGCGGAGCAGTACTTC
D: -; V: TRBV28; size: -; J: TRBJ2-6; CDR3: CASSLNRFSSGANVLTF; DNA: TGTGCCAGCAGTTTAAACAGGTTCAGCTCTGGGGCCAACGTCCTGACTTTC
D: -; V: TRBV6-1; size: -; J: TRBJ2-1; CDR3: CASSEEGRTSYNELFF; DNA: TGTGCCAGCAGTGAAGAGGGTCGAACTTCCTACAATGAGCTGTTCTTC
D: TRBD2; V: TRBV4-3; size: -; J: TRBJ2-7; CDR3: CASSQEVLAGDVEQYF; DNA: TGCGCCAGCAGCCAAGAGGTACTAGCGGGAGATGTCGAGCAGTACTTC
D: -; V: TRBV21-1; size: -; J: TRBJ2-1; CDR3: CASSEEVTGGAGNEQFF; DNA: TGTGCCAGCAGCGAAGAGGTCACAGGGGGCGCAGGCAATGAGCAGTTCTTC
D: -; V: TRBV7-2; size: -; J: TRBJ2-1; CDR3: CASSFTPSEQFF; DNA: TGTGCCAGCAGCTTCACTCCGAGTGAGCAGTTCTTC
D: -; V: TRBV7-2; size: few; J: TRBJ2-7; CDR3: CASSFQAGTGYEQYF; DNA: TGTGCCAGCAGCTTTCAGGCGGGAACAGGCTACGAGCAGTACTTC
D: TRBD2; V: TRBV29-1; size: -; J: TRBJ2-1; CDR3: CSVTGLAGVETQFF; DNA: TGCAGCGTTACGGGACTAGCGGGAGTCGAGACCCAGTTCTTC
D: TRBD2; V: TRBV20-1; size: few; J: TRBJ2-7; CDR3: CSARLAGDFYEQYF; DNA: TGCAGTGCCCGACTAGCGGGGGACTTCTACGAGCAGTACTTC
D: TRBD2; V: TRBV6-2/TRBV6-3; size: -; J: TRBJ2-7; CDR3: CASRTRTSGKSYEQYF; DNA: TGTGCCAGCCGAACTCGGACTAGCGGGAAGTCCTACGAGCAGTACTTC
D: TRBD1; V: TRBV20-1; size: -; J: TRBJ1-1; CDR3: CSASEGATEAFF; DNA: TGCAGTGCTAGTGAGGGGGCCACTGAAGCTTTCTTT
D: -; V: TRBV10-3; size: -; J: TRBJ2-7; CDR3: CAIKGEPGKTGRSYEQYF; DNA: TGTGCCATCAAAGGTGAACCCGGGAAGACGGGAAGGTCCTACGAGCAGTACTTC
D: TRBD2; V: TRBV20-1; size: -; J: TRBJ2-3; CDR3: CSARASGREHTQYF; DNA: TGCAGTGCTAGAGCGAGCGGGAGGGAGCATACGCAGTATTTT
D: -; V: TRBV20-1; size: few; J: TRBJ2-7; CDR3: CSARALYEQYF; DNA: TGCAGTGCTAGAGCCCTCTACGAGCAGTACTTC
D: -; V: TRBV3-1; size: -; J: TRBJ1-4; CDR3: CASSRRDGDEKLFF; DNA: TGTGCCAGCAGTCGTCGGGACGGGGATGAAAAACTGTTTTTT
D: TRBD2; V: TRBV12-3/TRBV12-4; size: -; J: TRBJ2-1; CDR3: CASSLVLGLAGPLGEQFF; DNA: TGTGCCAGCAGTCTGGTGTTGGGACTAGCGGGACCTCTAGGTGAGCAGTTCTTC
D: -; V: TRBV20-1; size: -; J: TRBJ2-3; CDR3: CSASGSDTQYF; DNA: TGCAGTGCTAGCGGGTCGGATACGCAGTATTTT